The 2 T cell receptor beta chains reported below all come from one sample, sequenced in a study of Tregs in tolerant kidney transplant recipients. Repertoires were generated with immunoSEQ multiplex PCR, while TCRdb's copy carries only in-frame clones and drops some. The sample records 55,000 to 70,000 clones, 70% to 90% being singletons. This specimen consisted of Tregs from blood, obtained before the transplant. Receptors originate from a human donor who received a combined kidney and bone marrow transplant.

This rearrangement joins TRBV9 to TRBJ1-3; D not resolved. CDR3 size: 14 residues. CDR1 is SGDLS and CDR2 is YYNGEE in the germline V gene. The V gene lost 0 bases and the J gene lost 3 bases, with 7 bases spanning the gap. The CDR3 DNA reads TGTGCCAGCAGCGTAGGCGGGGTTGGAAACACCATATATTTT. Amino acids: CASSVGGVGNTIYF.

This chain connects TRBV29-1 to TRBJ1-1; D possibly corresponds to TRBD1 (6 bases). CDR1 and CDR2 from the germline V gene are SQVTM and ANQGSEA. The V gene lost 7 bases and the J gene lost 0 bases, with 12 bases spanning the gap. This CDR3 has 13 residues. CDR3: CSAGTKMNTEAFF. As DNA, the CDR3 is TGCAGCGCGGGGACAAAAATGAACACTGAAGCTTTCTTT.